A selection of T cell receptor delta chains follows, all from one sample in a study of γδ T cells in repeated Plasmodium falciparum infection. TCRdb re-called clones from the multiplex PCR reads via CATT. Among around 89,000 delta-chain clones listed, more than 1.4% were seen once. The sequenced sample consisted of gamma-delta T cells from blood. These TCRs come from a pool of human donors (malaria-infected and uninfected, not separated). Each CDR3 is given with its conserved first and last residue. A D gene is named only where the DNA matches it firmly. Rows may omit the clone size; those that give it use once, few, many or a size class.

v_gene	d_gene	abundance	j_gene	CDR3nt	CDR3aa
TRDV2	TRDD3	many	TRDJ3	TGTGCCTGTGATTCACTGGGGGTCCGCTCCTGGGACACCCGACAGATGTTTTTC	CACDSLGVRSWDTRQMFF
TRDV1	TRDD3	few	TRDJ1	TGTGCTCTTGGGCTGGGGGACAAGGAGACCGATAAACTCATCTTT	CALGLGDKETDKLIF
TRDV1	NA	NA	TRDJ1	TGTGCTCTTGGGTCTCTTTCCAGGAAGGGCGATAAACTCATCTTT	CALGSLSRKGDKLIF
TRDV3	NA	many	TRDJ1	TGTGCCTCTCATTCCGGACCGGAGGGGAAACTCATCTTT	CASHSGPEGKLIF
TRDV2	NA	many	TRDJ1	TGTGCCTGTGACACACGGCCGTACTTGTCGACAACTTACACCGATAAACTCATCTTT	CACDTRPYLSTTYTDKLIF
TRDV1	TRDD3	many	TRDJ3	TGTGCTCTTGGGGACTGGGGGAGCTCCTGGGACACCCGACAGATGTTTTTC	CALGDWGSSWDTRQMFF
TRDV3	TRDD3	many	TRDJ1	TGTGCCTTTCCTGCCGCTGGGGGATACGGCGATAAACTCATCTTT	CAFPAAGGYGDKLIF
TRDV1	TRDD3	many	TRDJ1	TGTGCTCTTGTGGAACTTCACCCTACCCCAGATGGGGGATACGACCCCGATAAACTCATCTTT	CALVELHPTPDGGYDPDKLIF
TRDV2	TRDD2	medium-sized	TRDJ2	TGTGCCTGTGACACACTTCCTACAGGGGAAGCTTTGACAGCACAACTCTTCTTT	CACDTLPTGEALTAQLFF
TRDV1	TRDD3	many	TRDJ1	TGTGCTCTTGGGGACTGTATTCCTACGTGGTACTGGGGGATACAGCTGTCCCAAACCGATAAACTCATCTTT	CALGDCIPTWYWGIQLSQTDKLIF
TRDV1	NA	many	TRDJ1	TGTGCTCTTGGGGAGCTCCGTCTAGGGAGTAAGCTAATAAGGGTACTCATCTTT	CALGELRLGSKLIRVLIF
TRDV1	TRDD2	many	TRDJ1	TGTGCTCTTGGGGAACCGCTCCTTCCTACTACCCACACCGATAAACTCATCTTT	CALGEPLLPTTHTDKLIF
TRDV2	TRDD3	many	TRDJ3	TGTGCCTGTGATTCGGTACGCCCCAGCGCGGGTACTGGGGGATACGCCGGTCAACGATGGGACACCCGACAGATGTTTTTC	CACDSVRPSAGTGGYAGQRWDTRQMFF
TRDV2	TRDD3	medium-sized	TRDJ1	TGTGCCTGTGACACTGTCTCGCTTACTGGGGGATTCCGGACCACCGATAAACTCATCTTT	CACDTVSLTGGFRTTDKLIF
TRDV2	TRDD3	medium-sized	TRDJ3	TGTGCCTGTGACTGGGGGAGCGGACCAAGATGGGACACCCGACAGATGTTTTTC	CACDWGSGPRWDTRQMFF
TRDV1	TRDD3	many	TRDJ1	TGTGCTCTTGGGGAACAAGGCCTTCGCCCATTCTGGGGGACCTCCGATAAACTCATCTTT	CALGEQGLRPFWGTSDKLIF
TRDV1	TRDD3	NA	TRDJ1	TGTGCTCTTGGGCAACTTCCTACGCGTACTGGGGGATACGCGGAGGAGGGGGAACTCATCTTT	CALGQLPTRTGGYAEEGELIF
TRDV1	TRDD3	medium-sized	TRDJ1	TGTGCTCTTGGGGAAGTTCTGGCTCCCCTTGGGGGATACCCTGGGCCCTACACCGATAAACTCATCTTT	CALGEVLAPLGGYPGPYTDKLIF
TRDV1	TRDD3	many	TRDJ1	TGTGCTCTTGGGTACTTGGGGGATACGACACTCATCTTT	CALGYLGDTTLIF
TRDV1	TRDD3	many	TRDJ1	TGTGCTCTTGGGGAAGCCTTCTCCTTACTGGGGGATCGGTACACCGATAAACTCATCTTT	CALGEAFSLLGDRYTDKLIF
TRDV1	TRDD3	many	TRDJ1	TGTGCTCTTGGGGAACCCATTAAACTGGGGGAGTTCACCGATAAACTCATCTTT	CALGEPIKLGEFTDKLIF
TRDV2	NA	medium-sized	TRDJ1	TGTGCCTGTGACACCGTCCCCCAGCCCGCCACCGCCGCGTACACCGATAAACTCATCTTT	CACDTVPQPATAAYTDKLIF
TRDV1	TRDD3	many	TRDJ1	TGTGCTCTTGGGGAACGTATGTCCTACTGGGGGATACTGTATCGTCTCGATAAACTCATCTTT	CALGERMSYWGILYRLDKLIF
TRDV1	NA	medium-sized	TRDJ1	TGTGCTCTTGGGGAACCTTCGTACACCGATAAACTCATCTTT	CALGEPSYTDKLIF
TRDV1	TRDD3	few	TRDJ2	TGTGCTCTTGGGGAACTAGGGCGTTTCCCGGGGGATACGACAGCACAACTCTTCTTT	CALGELGRFPGDTTAQLFF
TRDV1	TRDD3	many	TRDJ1	TGTGCTCTTGGGGAACGGTCGCTGGGGGACCCCCCTTACACCGATAAACTCATCTTT	CALGERSLGDPPYTDKLIF
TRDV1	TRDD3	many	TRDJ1	TGTGCTCTTGGGGAACTATTTTCTAAGGATCGGATGGGGGATACGCCTTACACCGATAAACTCATCTTT	CALGELFSKDRMGDTPYTDKLIF
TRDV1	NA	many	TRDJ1	TGTGCTCTTGGGGAACTCGGAGCGGGAGTCGACATGGCCGACAAACTCATCTTT	CALGELGAGVDMADKLIF
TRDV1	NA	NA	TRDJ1	TGTGCTCTTGGGGAACTCCTGGCGACCCCTGCAGTCACCGATAAACTTATCTTT	CALGELLATPAVTDKLIF